The T cell receptor beta chain under discussion was sequenced for a study of identical twins. Study-wide results and limits: Compared with unrelated sharing, twin-shared out-of-frame alpha sequences had more low-probability sequences. With abundant cord blood beta clonotypes, insertions were fewer; memory repertoires showed no such pattern.

TCRdb called the 5' RACE reads again in MiXCR, with one record for every CDR3 protein. The sample carries over 500,000 distinct CDR3 sequences, around 20% recorded once. This clonotype was observed a handful of times. Its target is not known. Per the germline V gene, CDR1 is KGHDR and CDR2 is SFDVKD. V lost 4 bases, J lost 0 bases, and 14 bases lay in between. The CDR3 is 17 residues long. These same data were also listed under a study on T cells expressing NK-cell markers. From that second work: Sorted T-cell subsets CD3+CD56+NKG2C+, CD3+CD56+NKG2C- and CD3+CD56-NKG2C+ were TCR beta-sequenced. Within several experiments, an anti-gamma-delta TCR antibody kept the sorting limited to alpha-beta TCR T cells.

Material for sequencing was CD4+ T cells sorted from blood. The V and J genes are TRBV24-1 and TRBJ1-4, with a weak D call TRBD1 (6 bases). This clonotype was sampled from a woman between 18 and 30 years old in good health. The CDR3 region is CATSEPWTAATNEKLFF. The CDR3 DNA reads as TGTGCCACCAGTGAGCCTTGGACAGCTGCAACTAATGAAAAACTGTTTTTT.